This passage covers 6 T cell receptor beta chains from one sample sequenced in a study of T cells in localized non-small cell lung cancer. Only in-frame clones appear in the TCRdb table, and some are missing; sequencing was by immunoSEQ multiplex PCR. This sample has under 55,000 clones, with more than 85% found just once. The sample in question was PBMCs, obtained before any cancer treatment. The receptors here all came from a woman aged 35 to 70 with stage II lung adenocarcinoma.

This chain joins TRBV7-8 and TRBJ2-7, with D perhaps TRBD2 (5 bases). The CDR3 contains 14 residues. CDR1 is SGHVS, CDR2 FQNEAQ, per germline. Trimming stripped 5 bases from V and 7 bases from J, with 18 bases between. The CDR3 here is CASSPGSGSGEQYF. The CDR3 DNA reads as TGTGCCAGCAGCCCTGGGTCGGGGTCTGGAGAGCAGTACTTC. The full variable domain, its missing parts supplied by reference TRBV7-8 and TRBJ2-7, is GAGVSQSPRYKVAKRGQDVALRCDPISGHVSLFWYQQALGQGPEFLTYFQNEAQLDKSGLPSDRFFAERPEGSVSTLKIQRTQQEDSAVYLCASSPGSGSGEQYFGPGTRLTVT.

The chain has TRBV19 and TRBJ2-2; TRBD2 matches 7 bases. The CDR3 is 17 amino acids. Trimming took 6 bases from V and 3 from J; bases not matched to a gene: 13. In germline, CDR1 is LNHDA, CDR2 SQIVND (reference sequence). The CDR3 DNA reads as TGTGCCAGTAGACCGCGGGGGAGGGGAAATGACACCGGGGAGCTGTTTTTT. Translating gives CASRPRGRGNDTGELFF.

The chain links TRBV11-2 to TRBJ2-2; D call uncertain. The CDR3 runs 15 residues. Trimming shortened V by 3 bases and J by 5 bases, and 13 bases separated the two germline ends. The germline V gene encodes CDR1 SGHAT and CDR2 FQNNGV. The CDR3 DNA reads as TGTGCCAGCAGCTTTGGCACTGACGGTACCGGGGAGCTGTTTTTT. It codes for CASSFGTDGTGELFF.

J is TRBJ2-2 and V is TRBV5-6; D is perhaps TRBD2 (7 bases). CDR1 is SGHDT and CDR2 is YYEEEE in the germline V gene. The V end lost 4 bases, the J end lost 5 bases, and 15 bases lay between the germline ends. The CDR3 is 15 amino acids. CDR3 bases: TGTGCCAGCAGCCCCACGGGGGGCGCGACCGGGGAGCTGTTTTTT. It yields the protein CASSPTGGATGELFF.

In nucleotides, the CDR3 is TGTGCCAGCAGTTTGCAAGCGGGACACACCGGGGAGCTGTTTTTT. It is translated as CASSLQAGHTGELFF. The chain joins TRBV28 to TRBJ2-2; 7 nucleotides line up with TRBD2. The CDR3 has 15 residues. V gave up 3 bases and J gave up 3 bases; unmatched junction bases: 4. Germline V CDR1 and CDR2: MDHEN, SYDVKM.

The genes are TRBV18 and TRBJ2-7; the match to TRBD2 covers 9 bases. There are 16 residues in the CDR3. Germline V CDR1 and CDR2: KGHSH, LQKENI. Germline trimming cut 1 base from V and 1 base from J; bases unmatched to any gene: 5. The CDR3 here is CASSPQSAGGSYEQYF. The CDR3 coding sequence is TGTGCCAGCTCACCACAGTCCGCGGGAGGGTCCTACGAGCAGTACTTC.